The rows below give T cell receptor beta chains drawn from one sample of a study of T cells in placental villitis. TCRdb's table, derived via immunoSEQ multiplex PCR, lists solely in-frame clones and lacks some. The table shows a few thousand clones, with more than 65% occurring only once. Sequenced sample: placental tissue containing maternal and fetal cells. These receptors originate from a human patient with villitis of unknown etiology; the placental T cells may come from both mother and fetus. CDR3s include the opening cysteine and the closing phenylalanine or tryptophan. A D gene is named only where the DNA matches it firmly. For some rows the clone size is stated as once, few or many, or as a class when expanded; others skip it.

V,D,J,size,DNA,CDR3
TRBV2,-,TRBJ1-3,-,TGTGCCAGCGGAGAGGGGATCTCTGGAAACACCATATATTTT,CASGEGISGNTIYF
TRBV7-8,TRBD1,TRBJ1-5,-,TGTGCCAGCAGCACAGGGGTAAGTCAGCCCCAGCATTTT,CASSTGVSQPQHF
TRBV4-1,-,TRBJ2-5,-,TGCGCCAGCAGCCAAGATCAGGAGACCCAGTACTTC,CASSQDQETQYF
TRBV28,TRBD1,TRBJ1-4,-,TGTGCCAGCAACCTACAGGGGGCCGGGGAAAAACTGTTTTTT,CASNLQGAGEKLFF
TRBV12-3/TRBV12-4,-,TRBJ2-5,-,TGTGCCAGCAGTTTAGGGGGGGGCGGGACCCAGTACTTC,CASSLGGGGTQYF
TRBV6-4,-,TRBJ1-1,-,TGTGCCAGCAGTGACTCCCCTAGCACTGAAGCTTTCTTT,CASSDSPSTEAFF
TRBV27,TRBD2,TRBJ2-7,few,TGTGCCAGCAGTTTGGCTAGCGGTCTCGGAGCCTACGAGCAGTACTTC,CASSLASGLGAYEQYF
TRBV2,-,TRBJ2-7,-,TGTGCCAGCAGTGATGGGCAGGGTCTAGGCGAGCAGTACTTC,CASSDGQGLGEQYF
TRBV10-2,-,TRBJ2-7,-,TGCGCCAGCAGTCGGGACTCCTCCTACGAGCAGTACTTC,CASSRDSSYEQYF
TRBV19,-,TRBJ2-6,-,TGTGCCAGTGGTTCGGGGTTCTCTGGGGCCAACGTCCTGACTTTC,CASGSGFSGANVLTF
TRBV28,-,TRBJ1-4,-,TGTGCCAGCAGTTCCGGGACAATAAGCGAAAAACTGTTTTTT,CASSSGTISEKLFF
TRBV4-1,-,TRBJ1-5,-,TGCGCCAGCAGCCAAGTGATGGGAGAGGATCAGCCCCAGCATTTT,CASSQVMGEDQPQHF
TRBV6-5,TRBD2,TRBJ2-1,once,TGTGCCAGTTCTAGCGGAACAACCTACAATGAGCAGTTCTTC,CASSSGTTYNEQFF
TRBV19,TRBD1,TRBJ1-2,-,TGTGCCAGTAGGGCCGGGACAGGGACCAACTATGGCTACACCTTC,CASRAGTGTNYGYTF
TRBV2,TRBD1,TRBJ1-5,-,TGTGCCAGCAGTGTAGGGACAGGGGGCCCAACGCACGGCAATCAGCCCCAGCATTTT,CASSVGTGGPTHGNQPQHF
TRBV6-5,-,TRBJ2-7,few,TGTGCCAGTGGGCAGGGGTCCTACGAGCAGTACTTC,CASGQGSYEQYF
TRBV9,-,TRBJ1-2,-,TGTGCCAGCAGCGCCGTCAGGAGAGCGGGCCGCTACACCTTC,CASSAVRRAGRYTF
TRBV2,TRBD1,TRBJ1-3,few,TGTGCCAGCAGTGAGACAGGGATTTCTGGAAACACCATATATTTT,CASSETGISGNTIYF
TRBV28,-,TRBJ2-1,-,TGTGCCAGCAGTTTAGGAATGTCGGACAGCTCCTACAATGAGCAGTTCTTC,CASSLGMSDSSYNEQFF
TRBV19,TRBD2,TRBJ2-3,few,TGTGCCCGATGTACCGGGACTAGCGGGAGTTGGGGCACAGATACGCAGTATTTT,CARCTGTSGSWGTDTQYF
TRBV28,TRBD1,TRBJ2-7,-,TGTGCCAGCCTTAACCGGGACAGGTCTTCTAGCGAAAACAACTACGAGCAGTACTTC,CASLNRDRSSSENNYEQYF
TRBV7-3,TRBD2,TRBJ2-5,-,TGTGCCAGCAGCTTAGGAGGCGGGAGGGCCAATGAGACCCAGTACTTC,CASSLGGGRANETQYF
TRBV5-1,-,TRBJ1-1,-,TGCGCCAGCAGCTTGTTGGGGGGTTCGAACACTGAAGCTTTCTTT,CASSLLGGSNTEAFF
TRBV5-6,TRBD1,TRBJ2-7,-,TGTGCCAGCAGCTTGGCGGGACAGACCTACGAGCAGTACTTC,CASSLAGQTYEQYF
TRBV6-4,TRBD1,TRBJ2-1,-,TGTGCCAGCAGTGACTCGACAGGGGGCAATGAGCAGTTCTTC,CASSDSTGGNEQFF
TRBV7-3,TRBD2,TRBJ2-1,once,TGTGCCAGCAGTCCCCCCGGACTAGCCTACAATGAGCAGTTCTTC,CASSPPGLAYNEQFF
TRBV27,TRBD2,TRBJ2-7,once,TGTGCCAGCAGTTTTAGCGGGAGCATGAACGAGCAGTACTTC,CASSFSGSMNEQYF
TRBV7-8,-,TRBJ2-2,-,TGTGCCAGCAGCTTTATCGGGGAGCTGTTTTTT,CASSFIGELFF
TRBV6-1,-,TRBJ2-1,-,TGTGCCAGCAGTGAAGCACTAGATCGTGGGAGTGAGCAGTTCTTC,CASSEALDRGSEQFF